This T cell receptor (beta chain) appears in the sequencing data of a study of vaccination effects on CD4 cells after COVID-19. After expansion with viral peptide pools in the ViraFEST assay, antigen-specific CD4+ T cells were sequenced. Culture lasted 10 days before CD4+ T cell isolation. Every participant took two doses of the BNT162b2 or mRNA-1273 vaccine. None of these healthy vaccinees had been infected with SARS-CoV-2 before vaccination. After about 2 million PBMC were placed in each well, they were cultured with approximately 10 IU/ml IL-2 and approximately 10 ug/ml peptides. This table comes from immunoSEQ multiplex PCR, and its TCRdb copy is limited to in-frame clones, with some not included. The sample has 22,000 or so clones; less than 85% are singletons. The study, taken as a whole, reports: The study, lacking early post-infection timepoints, had few convalescent patients.

Germline CDR1 and CDR2: SGHNT and YYREEE (reference sequence). The CDR3 contains 16 residues. V lost 4 bases to trimming and J lost 6 bases; unmatched junction nucleotides: 9. Worth noting for this clone: Its antigen is currently unknown.

The specimen was CD4+ T cells from PBMCs cultured with HCoV-229E spike peptides, collected after COVID-19 vaccination. This sequence was found in a human donor who received a COVID-19 vaccine. The chain combines TRBV5-4 with TRBJ1-4; 10 bases align to TRBD1. Written as DNA, the CDR3 is TGTGCCAGCAGCCTAACATCCGGGACAGGGGATGAAAAACTGTTTTTT. This codes for CASSLTSGTGDEKLFF.